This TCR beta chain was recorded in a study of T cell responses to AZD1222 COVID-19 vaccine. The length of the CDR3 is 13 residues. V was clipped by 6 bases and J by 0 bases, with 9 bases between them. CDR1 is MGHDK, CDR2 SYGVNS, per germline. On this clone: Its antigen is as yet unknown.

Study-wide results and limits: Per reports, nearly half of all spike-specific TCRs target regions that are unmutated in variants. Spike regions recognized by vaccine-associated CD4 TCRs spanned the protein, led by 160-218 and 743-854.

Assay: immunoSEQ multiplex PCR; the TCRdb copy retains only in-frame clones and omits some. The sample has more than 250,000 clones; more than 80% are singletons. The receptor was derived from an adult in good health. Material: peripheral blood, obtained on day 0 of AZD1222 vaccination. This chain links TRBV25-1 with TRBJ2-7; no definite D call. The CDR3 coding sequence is TGTGCCAGCAGCTGGGGATTCTCCTACGAGCAGTACTTC. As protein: CASSWGFSYEQYF.